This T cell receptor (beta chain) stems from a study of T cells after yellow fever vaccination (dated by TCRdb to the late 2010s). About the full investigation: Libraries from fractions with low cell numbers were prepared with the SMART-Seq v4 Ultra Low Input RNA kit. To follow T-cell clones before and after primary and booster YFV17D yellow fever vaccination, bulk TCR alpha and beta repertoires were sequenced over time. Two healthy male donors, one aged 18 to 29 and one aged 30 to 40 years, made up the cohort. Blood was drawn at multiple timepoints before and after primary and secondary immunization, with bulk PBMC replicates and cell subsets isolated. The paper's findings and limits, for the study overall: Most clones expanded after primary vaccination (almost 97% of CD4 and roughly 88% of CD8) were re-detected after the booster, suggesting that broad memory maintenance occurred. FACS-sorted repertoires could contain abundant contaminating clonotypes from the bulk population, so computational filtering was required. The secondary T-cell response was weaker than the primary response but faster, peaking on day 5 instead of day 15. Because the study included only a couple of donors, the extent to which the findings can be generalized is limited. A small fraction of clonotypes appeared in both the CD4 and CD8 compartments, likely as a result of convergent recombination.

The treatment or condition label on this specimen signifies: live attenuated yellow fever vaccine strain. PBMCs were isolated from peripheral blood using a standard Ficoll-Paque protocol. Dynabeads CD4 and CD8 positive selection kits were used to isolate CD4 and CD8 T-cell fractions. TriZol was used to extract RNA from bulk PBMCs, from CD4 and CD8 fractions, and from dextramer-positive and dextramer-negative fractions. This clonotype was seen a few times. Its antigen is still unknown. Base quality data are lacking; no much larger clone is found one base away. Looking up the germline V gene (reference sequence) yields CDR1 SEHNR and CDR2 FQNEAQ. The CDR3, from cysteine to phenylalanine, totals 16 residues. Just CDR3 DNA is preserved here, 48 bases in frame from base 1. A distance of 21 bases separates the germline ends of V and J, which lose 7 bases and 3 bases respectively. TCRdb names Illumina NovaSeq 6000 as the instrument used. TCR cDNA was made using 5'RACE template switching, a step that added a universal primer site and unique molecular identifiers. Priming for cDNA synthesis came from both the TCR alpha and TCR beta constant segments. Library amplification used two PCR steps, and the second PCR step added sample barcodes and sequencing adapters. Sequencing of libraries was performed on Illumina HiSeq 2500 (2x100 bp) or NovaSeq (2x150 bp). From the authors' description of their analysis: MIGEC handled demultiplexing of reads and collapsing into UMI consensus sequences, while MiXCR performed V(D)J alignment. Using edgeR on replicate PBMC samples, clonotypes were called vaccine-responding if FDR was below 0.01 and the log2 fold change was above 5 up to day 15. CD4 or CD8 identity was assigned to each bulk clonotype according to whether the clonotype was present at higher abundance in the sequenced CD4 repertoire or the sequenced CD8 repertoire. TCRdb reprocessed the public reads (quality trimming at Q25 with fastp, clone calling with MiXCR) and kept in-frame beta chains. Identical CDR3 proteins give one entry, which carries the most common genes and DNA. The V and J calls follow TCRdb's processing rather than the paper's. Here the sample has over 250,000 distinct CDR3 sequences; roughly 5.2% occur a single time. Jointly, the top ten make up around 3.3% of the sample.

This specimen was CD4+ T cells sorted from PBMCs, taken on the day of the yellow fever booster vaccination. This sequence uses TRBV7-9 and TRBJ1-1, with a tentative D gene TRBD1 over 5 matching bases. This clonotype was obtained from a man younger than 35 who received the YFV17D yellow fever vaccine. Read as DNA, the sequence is TGTGCCAGCACCGCGTGGGGTAGGGGCCATTACACTGAAGCTTTCTTT. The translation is CASTAWGRGHYTEAFF.